This TCR beta chain was profiled in a study of blood T cell repertoires in COVID-19. Study-wide background: Some COVID-19 samples were acute and others convalescent; all came from the United States, Italy and Spain. Nucleic acid was either cDNA or gDNA, and it came from T cells, B-cell-depleted T cells, or PBMCs.

In Seattle, patients joined the study during active infection and were tracked longitudinally. Per the original data handling: Reference gene primers were amplified, and this amplification served to estimate nucleated cell counts. Profiling relied on immunoSEQ multiplex PCR, and the TCRdb table lists in-frame clones only, not all of them. V and J calls and clone size are as listed in that table; D and trimming were resolved from the DNA. This repertoire shows 250,000 to 400,000 clones, roughly 90% found once; its top ten account for under 3.5%. Germline CDR1 MGHRA, CDR2 YSYEKL. V dropped 0 bases and J dropped 5 bases, with 8 bases sitting between them. This CDR3 region has 15 residues.

The receptor was derived from a woman younger than 45 with COVID-19, enrolled during active disease. The sequenced sample was peripheral blood. The chain carries TRBV4-1 and TRBJ1-6; D gene unclear. The CDR3 region has the DNA TGCGCCAGCAGCCAAGACTCACAGCATAATTCACCCCTCCACTTT. It codes for CASSQDSQHNSPLHF.